This T cell receptor beta chain originates from a study of blood T cell repertoires in COVID-19. Overall study: There were acute and convalescent COVID-19 samples, and they came from the United States, Italy and Spain.

The length of the CDR3 is 13 residues. The V and J ends lost 3 bases and 3 bases respectively, with 7 bases between them. Germline CDR1 reads SGDLS; CDR2 reads YYNGEE. This clone was seen once. Other nucleotide sequences from this sample produce the same CDR3. In the authors' methods: Quantification of nucleated cells was approximated via reference gene primer amplification. Produced via immunoSEQ multiplex PCR; TCRdb's table is partial and in-frame only. V and J calls plus clone size are reproduced from that table; the DNA served to infer D and trimming. The sample holds approximately 200,000 clones, around 80% seen once.

This rearrangement joins TRBV9 to TRBJ1-5; the D is unclear. The clonotype comes from a human donor with acute or convalescent COVID-19. The donor label of this sample is uncertain. Sequencing was performed on peripheral blood. The CDR3 DNA reads as TGTGCCAGCAGCGGGCAGGACAATCAGCCCCAGCATTTT. Translation gives CASSGQDNQPQHF.